What follows describes a single T cell receptor (beta chain). Its cognate antigen is unknown. Generated by immunoSEQ multiplex PCR, the TCRdb table keeps only in-frame clones and is missing some. Seen here are 70,000 to 100,000 clones, around 88% observed once, and the top ten hold more than 2%. This sample was included in a study of radiotherapy plus CTLA-4 blockade in lung cancer. For the study at large: Patients showed objective responses in roughly 19% of cases and disease control in 31%. Notes on the study in general: Among blood TCR repertoires after radiotherapy plus ipilimumab, tumor-derived clones expanded. Dynamics of early blood T cell clones, together with interferon-beta, were reportedly the best predictors of response.

Germline V gene data show CDR1 as MNHEY and CDR2 as SVGAGI. The CDR3 is made up of 16 amino acids. V lost 2 bases and J lost 2, with 14 bases in between. Lung cancer patients with chemo-refractory metastatic non-small-cell disease were given focal radiation plus CTLA-4 blockade with ipilimumab. The TCR originated in a human donor with non-small cell lung cancer who had a partial response to radiotherapy plus ipilimumab. The sequencing used peripheral blood, collected from a patient treated with radiotherapy plus ipilimumab. This chain uses TRBV6-5 with TRBJ2-3; a possible D gene is TRBD2 (5 bases). The chain's CDR3 is CASSYVLATPTDTQYF. In DNA form, the CDR3 reads TGTGCCAGCAGTTACGTGCTAGCCACTCCCACAGATACGCAGTATTTT.